The present entry profiles one T cell receptor (beta chain) with its context. The antigen is unknown. Germline V gene data show CDR1 as MRHNA and CDR2 as SNTAGT. Trimming cost V 0 bases and J 0 bases, with 8 bases left between them. This CDR3 is 15 amino acids long. Clones were read by immunoSEQ multiplex PCR, and TCRdb kept only the in-frame ones, dropping some. Here the sample spans 100,000 to 150,000 clones, nearly 90% being singletons. This specimen comes from a study of cytomegalovirus exposure and HLA in healthy donors. Findings and limits, study-wide: Cytomegalovirus association was listed for about 150 TCR beta chains.

The V call is TRBV6-4, the J call TRBJ1-1; D gene unclear. Sequenced input: PBMCs. The source of this sequence is a woman in her late teens or twenties in good health and CMV-seronegative. CDR3 sequence: CASSDSSLMNTEAFF. In DNA form, the CDR3 reads TGTGCCAGCAGTGACTCGAGCCTCATGAACACTGAAGCTTTCTTT.